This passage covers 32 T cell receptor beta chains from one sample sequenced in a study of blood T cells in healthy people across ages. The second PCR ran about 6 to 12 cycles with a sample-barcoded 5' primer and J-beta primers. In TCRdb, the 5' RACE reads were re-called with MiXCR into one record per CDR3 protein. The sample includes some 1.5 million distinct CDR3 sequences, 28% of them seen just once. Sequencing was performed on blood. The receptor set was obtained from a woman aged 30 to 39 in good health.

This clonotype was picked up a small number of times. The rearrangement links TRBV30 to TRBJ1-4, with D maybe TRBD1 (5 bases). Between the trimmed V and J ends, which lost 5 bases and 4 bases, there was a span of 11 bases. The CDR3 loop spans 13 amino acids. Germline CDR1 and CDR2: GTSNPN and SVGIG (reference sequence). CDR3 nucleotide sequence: TGTGCCTGGCGGGACGGTTTTAATGAAAAACTGTTTTTT. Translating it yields CAWRDGFNEKLFF.

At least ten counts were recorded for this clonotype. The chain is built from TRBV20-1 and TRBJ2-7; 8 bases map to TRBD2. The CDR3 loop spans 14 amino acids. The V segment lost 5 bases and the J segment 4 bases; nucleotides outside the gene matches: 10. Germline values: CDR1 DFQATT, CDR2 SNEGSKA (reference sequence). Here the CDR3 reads CSAGVPGGRYEQYF. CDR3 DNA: TGCAGTGCTGGAGTCCCGGGGGGGCGGTACGAGCAGTACTTC.

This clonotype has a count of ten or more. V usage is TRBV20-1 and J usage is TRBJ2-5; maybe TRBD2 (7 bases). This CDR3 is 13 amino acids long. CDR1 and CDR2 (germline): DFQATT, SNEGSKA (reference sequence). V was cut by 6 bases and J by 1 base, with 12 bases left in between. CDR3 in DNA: TGCAGTGCCTCGAGGGGGGGCCAAGAGACCCAGTACTTC. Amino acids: CSASRGGQETQYF.

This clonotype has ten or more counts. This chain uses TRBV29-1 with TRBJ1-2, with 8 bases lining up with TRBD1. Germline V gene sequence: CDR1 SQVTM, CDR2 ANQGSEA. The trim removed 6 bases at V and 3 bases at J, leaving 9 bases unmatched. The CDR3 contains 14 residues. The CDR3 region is CSVVFGQGHYGYTF. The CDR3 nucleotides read TGCAGCGTGGTGTTCGGACAGGGCCACTATGGCTACACCTTC.

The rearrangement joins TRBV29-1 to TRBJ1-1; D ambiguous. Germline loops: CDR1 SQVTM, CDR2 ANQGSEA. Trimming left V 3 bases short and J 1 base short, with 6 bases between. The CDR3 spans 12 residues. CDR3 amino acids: CSVDPANTEAFF. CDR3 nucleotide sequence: TGCAGCGTTGATCCCGCGAACACTGAAGCTTTCTTT.

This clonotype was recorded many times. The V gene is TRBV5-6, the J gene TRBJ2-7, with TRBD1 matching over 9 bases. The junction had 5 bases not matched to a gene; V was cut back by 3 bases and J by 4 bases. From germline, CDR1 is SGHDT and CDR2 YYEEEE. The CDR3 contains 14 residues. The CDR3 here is CASSSQGAGYEQYF. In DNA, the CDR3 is TGTGCCAGCAGCTCACAGGGGGCCGGATACGAGCAGTACTTC.

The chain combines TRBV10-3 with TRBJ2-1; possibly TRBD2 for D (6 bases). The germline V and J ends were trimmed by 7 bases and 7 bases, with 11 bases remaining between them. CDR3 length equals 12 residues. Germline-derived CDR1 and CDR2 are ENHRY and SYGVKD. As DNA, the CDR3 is TGTGCCATCATGCGCGGAGGGAATGAGCAGTTCTTC. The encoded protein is CAIMRGGNEQFF.

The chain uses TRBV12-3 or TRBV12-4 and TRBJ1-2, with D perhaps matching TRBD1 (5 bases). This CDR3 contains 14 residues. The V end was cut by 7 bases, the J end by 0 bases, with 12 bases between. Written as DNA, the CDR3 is TGTGCCAGCAACCCCCGGGGGACTAACTATGGCTACACCTTC. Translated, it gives CASNPRGTNYGYTF.

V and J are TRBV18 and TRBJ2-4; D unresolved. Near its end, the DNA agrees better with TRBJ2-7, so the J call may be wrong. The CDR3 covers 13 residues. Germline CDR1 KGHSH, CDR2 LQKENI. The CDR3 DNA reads TGTGCCAGCTCACCGGGCAAAGGGCACGAGCAGTACTTC. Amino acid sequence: CASSPGKGHEQYF.

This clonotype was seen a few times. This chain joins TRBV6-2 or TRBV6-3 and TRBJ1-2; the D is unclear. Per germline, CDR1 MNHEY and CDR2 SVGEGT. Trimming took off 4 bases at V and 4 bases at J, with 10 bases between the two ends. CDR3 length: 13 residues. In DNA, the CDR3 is TGTGCCAGCAGTTCCAGCCTTTTCTATGGCTACACCTTC. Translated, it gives CASSSSLFYGYTF.

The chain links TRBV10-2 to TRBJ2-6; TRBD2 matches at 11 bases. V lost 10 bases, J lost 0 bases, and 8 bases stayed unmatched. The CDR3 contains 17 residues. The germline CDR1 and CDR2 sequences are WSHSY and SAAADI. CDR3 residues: CATRTSGLSSGANVLTF. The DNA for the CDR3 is TGCGCCACCAGGACTAGCGGGTTGAGCTCTGGGGCCAACGTCCTGACTTTC.

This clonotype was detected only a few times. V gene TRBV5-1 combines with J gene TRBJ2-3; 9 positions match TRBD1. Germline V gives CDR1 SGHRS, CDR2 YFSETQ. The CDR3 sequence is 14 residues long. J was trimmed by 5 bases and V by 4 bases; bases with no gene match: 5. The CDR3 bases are TGCGCCAGCAGCGGAGGACAGGGGATAGATACGCAGTATTTT. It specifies CASSGGQGIDTQYF.

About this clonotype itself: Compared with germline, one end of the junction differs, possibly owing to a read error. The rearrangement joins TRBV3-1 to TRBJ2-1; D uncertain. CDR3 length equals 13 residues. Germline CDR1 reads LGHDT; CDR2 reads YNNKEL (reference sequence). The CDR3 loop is CASSQDPAYEQFF. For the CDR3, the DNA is TGTGCTAGCAGCCAAGACCCAGCCTACGAGCAGTTCTTC.

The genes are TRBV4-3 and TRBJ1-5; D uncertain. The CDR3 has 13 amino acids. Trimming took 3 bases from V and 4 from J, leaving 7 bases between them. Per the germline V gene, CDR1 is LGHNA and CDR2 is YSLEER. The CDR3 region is CASSHYLNQPQHF. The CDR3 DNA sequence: TGCGCCAGCAGCCATTACCTAAATCAGCCCCAGCATTTT.

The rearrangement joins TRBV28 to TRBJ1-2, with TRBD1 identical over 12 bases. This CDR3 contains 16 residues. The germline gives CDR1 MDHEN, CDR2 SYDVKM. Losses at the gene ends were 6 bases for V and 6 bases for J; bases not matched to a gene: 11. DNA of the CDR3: TGTGCCAGCAGCCTTGGATGGGGACAGGGGGCGCATGGCTACACCTTC. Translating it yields CASSLGWGQGAHGYTF.

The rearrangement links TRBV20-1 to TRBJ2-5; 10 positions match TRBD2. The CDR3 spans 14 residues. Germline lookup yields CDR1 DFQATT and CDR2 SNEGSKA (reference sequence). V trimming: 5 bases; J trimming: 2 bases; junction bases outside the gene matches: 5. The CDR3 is CSAGLSGGQETQYF. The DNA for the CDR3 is TGCAGTGCTGGCCTTAGCGGGGGGCAAGAGACCCAGTACTTC.

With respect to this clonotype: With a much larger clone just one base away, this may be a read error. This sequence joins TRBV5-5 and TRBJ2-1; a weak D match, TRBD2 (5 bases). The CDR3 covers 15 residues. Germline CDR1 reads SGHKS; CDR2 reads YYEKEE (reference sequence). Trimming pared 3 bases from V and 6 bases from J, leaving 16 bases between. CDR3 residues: CASSWRTPKFNEQFF. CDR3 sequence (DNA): TGTGCCAGCAGCTGGAGGACGCCTAAATTCAATGAGCAGTTCTTC.

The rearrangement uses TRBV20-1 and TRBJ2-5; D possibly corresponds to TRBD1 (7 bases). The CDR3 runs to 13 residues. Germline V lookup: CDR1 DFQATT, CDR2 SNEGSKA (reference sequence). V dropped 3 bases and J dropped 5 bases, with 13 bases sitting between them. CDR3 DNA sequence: TGCAGTGCTAGGGAGGGGGCCGATGAGACCCAGTACTTC. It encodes CSAREGADETQYF.

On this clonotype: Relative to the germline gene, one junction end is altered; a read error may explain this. CDR3: CAGSLTSGADTQYF. CDR3 DNA sequence: TGCGCCGGCAGCTTGACTAGCGGTGCCGATACGCAGTATTTT. The chain uses TRBV5-1 and TRBJ2-3, with 9 nucleotides matching TRBD2. The germline V gene has CDR1 SGHRS and CDR2 YFSETQ. This CDR3 spans 14 amino acids.

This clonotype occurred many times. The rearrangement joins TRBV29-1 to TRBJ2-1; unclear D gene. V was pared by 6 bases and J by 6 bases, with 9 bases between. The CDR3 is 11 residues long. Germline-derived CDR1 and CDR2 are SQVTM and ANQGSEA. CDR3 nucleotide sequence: TGCAGCGTCGAGATACGCAATGAGCAGTTCTTC. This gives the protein CSVEIRNEQFF.

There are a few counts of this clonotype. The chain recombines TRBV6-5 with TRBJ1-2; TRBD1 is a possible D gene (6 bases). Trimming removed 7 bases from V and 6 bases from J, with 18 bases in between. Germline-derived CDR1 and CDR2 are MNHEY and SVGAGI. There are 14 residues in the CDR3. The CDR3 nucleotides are TGTGCCAGCAACGCCCAGGGGAAGACCAATGGCTACACCTTC. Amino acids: CASNAQGKTNGYTF.

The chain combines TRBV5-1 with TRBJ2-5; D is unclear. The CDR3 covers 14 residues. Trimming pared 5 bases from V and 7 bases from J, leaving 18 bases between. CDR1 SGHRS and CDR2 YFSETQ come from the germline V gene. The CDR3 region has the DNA TGCGCCAGCAGAGCGACGGACGGTTTTTGGACCCAGTACTTC. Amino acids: CASRATDGFWTQYF. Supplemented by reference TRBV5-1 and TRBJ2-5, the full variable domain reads KAGVTQTPRYLIKTRGQQVTLSCSPISGHRSVSWYQQTPGQGLQFLFEYFSETQRNKGNFPGRFSGRQFSNSRSEMNVSTLELGDSALYLCASRATDGFWTQYFGPGTRLLVL.

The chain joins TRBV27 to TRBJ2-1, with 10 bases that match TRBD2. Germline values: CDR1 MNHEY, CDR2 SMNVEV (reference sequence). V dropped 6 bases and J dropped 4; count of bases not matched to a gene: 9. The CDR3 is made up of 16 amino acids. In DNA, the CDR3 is TGTGCCAGCAGAATAAAAACGGGACTAGCGTACAATGAGCAGTTCTTC. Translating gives CASRIKTGLAYNEQFF.

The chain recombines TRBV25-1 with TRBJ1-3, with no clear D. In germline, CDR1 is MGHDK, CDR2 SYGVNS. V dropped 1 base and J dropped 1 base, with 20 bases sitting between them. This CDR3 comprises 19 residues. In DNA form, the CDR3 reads TGTGCCAGCAGTGAATGGATGGTCGGGGAGCGATTATCTGGAAACACCATATATTTT. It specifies CASSEWMVGERLSGNTIYF.

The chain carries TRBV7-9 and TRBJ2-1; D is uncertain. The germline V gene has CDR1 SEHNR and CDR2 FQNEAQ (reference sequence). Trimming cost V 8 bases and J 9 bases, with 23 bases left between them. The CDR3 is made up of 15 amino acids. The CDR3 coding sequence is TGTGCCAGCCGAAACACCCTGGGCAGTAGTCGTGAGCAGTTCTTC. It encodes CASRNTLGSSREQFF. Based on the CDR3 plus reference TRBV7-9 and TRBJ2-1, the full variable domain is DTGVSQNPRHKITKRGQNVTFRCDPISEHNRLYWYRQTLGQGPEFLTYFQNEAQLEKSRLLSDRFSAERPKGSFSTLEIQRTEQGDSAMYLCASRNTLGSSREQFFGPGTRLTVL.

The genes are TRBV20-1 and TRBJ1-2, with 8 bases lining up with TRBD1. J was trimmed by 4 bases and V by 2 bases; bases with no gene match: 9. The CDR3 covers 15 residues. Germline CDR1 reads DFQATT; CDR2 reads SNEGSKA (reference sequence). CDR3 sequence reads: CSARYPDRVGYGYTF. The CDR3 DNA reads TGCAGTGCTAGATACCCGGACAGGGTGGGCTATGGCTACACCTTC.

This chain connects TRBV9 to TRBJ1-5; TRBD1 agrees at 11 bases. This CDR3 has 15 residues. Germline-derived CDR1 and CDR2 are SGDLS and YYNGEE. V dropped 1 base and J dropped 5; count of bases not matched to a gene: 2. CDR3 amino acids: CASSVTGQGDQPQHF. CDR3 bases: TGTGCCAGCAGCGTAACGGGACAGGGGGATCAGCCCCAGCATTTT.

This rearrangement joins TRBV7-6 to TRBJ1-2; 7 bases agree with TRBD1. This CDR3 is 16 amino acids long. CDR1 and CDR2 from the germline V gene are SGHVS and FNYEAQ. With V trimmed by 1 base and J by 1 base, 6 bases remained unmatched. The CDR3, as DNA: TGTGCCAGCAGCTTAGGCGGGACAGCCCTTAACTATGGCTACACCTTC. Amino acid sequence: CASSLGGTALNYGYTF.

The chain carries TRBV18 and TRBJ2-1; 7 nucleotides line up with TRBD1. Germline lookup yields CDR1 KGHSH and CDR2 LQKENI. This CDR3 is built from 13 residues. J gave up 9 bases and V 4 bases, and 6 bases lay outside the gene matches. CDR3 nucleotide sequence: TGTGCCAGCTCACTAGGACAGGACGGTGAGCAGTTCTTC. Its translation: CASSLGQDGEQFF.

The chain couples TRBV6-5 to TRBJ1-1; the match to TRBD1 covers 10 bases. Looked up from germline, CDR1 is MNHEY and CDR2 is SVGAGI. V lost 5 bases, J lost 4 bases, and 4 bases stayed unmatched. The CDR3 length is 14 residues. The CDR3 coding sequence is TGTGCCAGCAGTCGGGGACAGGGGTTCACTGAAGCTTTCTTT. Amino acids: CASSRGQGFTEAFF.

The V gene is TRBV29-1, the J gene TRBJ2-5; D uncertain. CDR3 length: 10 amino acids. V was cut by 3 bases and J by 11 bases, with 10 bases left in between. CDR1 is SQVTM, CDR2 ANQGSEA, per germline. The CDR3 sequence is CSVDSVEQYF. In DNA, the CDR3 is TGCAGCGTTGATTCGGTGGAGCAGTACTTC.

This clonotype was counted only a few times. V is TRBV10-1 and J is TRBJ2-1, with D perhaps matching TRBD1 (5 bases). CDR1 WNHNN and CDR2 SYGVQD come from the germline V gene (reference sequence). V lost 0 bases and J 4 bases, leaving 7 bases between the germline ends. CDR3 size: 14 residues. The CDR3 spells CASSESTVYNEQFF. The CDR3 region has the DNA TGCGCCAGCAGTGAGTCGACAGTGTACAATGAGCAGTTCTTC.